A selection of T cell receptor beta chains follows, all from one sample in a study of T cells after posttransplantation cyclophosphamide. The assay was immunoSEQ multiplex PCR, and TCRdb's table has in-frame clones only and misses some. Observed in the sample are 30,000 to 35,000 clones, none of them singletons. Sample: PBMCs. Every receptor here comes from a woman between 45 and 65 years old in good health and a related stem cell transplant donor. Both conserved end residues are trimmed from each CDR3.

J	V	CDR3
TRBJ2-7	TRBV6-2/TRBV6-3	ASSYSLWQGSYEQY
TRBJ2-7	TRBV18	ASSRGLAGARGYEQY
TRBJ1-5	TRBV2	ASSEGSDRPGQPQH
TRBJ1-1	TRBV19	ASSIERRGAF
TRBJ1-1	TRBV7-9	ASSLTGPEAF
TRBJ2-2	TRBV27	ASQFRLAGVVGELF
TRBJ2-5	TRBV12-3/TRBV12-4	ASSTQGRETQY
TRBJ2-1	TRBV7-9	ASSLGGQGGNEQF
TRBJ1-5	TRBV12-3/TRBV12-4	ASTVSNQPQH
TRBJ1-1	TRBV9	ASSAGSLNTEAF
TRBJ2-1	TRBV19	ASSRRGSGMRSEQF
TRBJ2-7	TRBV27	ASRGQPSYEQY
TRBJ2-3	TRBV6-5	ASKGPRPDTQY
TRBJ2-7	TRBV7-2	ASSPGVGGPYEQY